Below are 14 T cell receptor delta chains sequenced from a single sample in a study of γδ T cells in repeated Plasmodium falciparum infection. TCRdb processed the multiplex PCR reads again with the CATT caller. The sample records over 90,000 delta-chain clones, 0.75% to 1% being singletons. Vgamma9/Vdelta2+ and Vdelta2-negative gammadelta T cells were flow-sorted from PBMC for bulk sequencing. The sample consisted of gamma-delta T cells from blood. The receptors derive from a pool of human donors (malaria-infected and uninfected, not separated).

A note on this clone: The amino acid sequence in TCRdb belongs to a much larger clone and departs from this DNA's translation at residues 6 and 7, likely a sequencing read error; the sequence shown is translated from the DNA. CDR3 nucleotide sequence: TGTGCTCTTGGGGAAGTTACTCAAGTCGTCCCCCACACCGATAAACTCATCTTT. It translates to CALGEVTQVVPHTDKLIF. The chain is built from TRDV1 and TRDJ1, with D uncertain. Per germline, CDR1 TSWWSYY and CDR2 QGS. V was shortened by 2 bases and J by 0 bases, with 19 bases between the two germline ends. The length of the CDR3 is 18 residues.

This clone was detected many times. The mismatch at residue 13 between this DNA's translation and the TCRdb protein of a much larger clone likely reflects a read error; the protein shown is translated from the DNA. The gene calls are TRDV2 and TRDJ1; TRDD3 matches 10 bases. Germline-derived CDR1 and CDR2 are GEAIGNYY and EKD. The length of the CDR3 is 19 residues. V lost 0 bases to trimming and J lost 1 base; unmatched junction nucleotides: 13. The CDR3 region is CACDTVMGTGGFTTDKLIF. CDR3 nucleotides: TGTGCCTGTGACACCGTCATGGGGACTGGGGGATTCACCACCGATAAACTCATCTTT.

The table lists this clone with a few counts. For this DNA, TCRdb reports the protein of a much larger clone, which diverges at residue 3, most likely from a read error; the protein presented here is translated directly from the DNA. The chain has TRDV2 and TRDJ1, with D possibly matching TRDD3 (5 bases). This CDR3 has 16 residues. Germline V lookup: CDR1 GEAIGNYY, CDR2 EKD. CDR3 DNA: TGTGCCCGTGACACCGTGGGGTCCCGGTACACCGATAAACTCATCTTT. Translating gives CARDTVGSRYTDKLIF.

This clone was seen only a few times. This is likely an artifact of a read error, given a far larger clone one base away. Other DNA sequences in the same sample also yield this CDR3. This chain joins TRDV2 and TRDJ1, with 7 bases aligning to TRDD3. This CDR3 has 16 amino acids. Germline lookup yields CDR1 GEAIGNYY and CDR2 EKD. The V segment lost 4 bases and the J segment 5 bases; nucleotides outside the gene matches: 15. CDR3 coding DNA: TGTGCCTGTGAACCTGCGGCCAAATGGGGGAGGGATAAACTCATCTTT. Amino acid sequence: CACEPAAKWGRDKLIF.

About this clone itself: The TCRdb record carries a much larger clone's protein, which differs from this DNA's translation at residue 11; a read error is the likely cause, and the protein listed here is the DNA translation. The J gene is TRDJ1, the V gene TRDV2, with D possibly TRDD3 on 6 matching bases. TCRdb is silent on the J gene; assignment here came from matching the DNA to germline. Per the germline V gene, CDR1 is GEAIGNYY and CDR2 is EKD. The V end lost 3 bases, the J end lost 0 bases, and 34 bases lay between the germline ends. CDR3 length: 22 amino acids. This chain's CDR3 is CACDPILAGDSSRVFDTDKLIF. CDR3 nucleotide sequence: TGTGCCTGTGACCCCATTTTGGCTGGGGACTCTAGTAGGGTCTTCGACACCGATAAACTCATCTTT.

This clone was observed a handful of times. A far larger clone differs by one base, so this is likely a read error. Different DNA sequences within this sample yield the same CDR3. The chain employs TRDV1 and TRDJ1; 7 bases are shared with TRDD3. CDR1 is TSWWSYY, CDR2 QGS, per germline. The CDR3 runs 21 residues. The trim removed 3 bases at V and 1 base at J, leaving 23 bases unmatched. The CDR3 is CALGETKPPRYWGCATDKLIF. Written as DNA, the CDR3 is TGTGCTCTTGGGGAGACCAAACCACCCCGGTACTGGGGATGCGCCACCGATAAACTCATCTTT.

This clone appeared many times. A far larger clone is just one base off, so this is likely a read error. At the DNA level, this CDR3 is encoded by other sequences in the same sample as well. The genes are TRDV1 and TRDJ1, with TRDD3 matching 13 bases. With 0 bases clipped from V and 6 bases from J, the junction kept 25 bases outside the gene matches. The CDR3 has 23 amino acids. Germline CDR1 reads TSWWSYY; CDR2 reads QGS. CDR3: CALGELGKLSLKVLGDTYYKLIF. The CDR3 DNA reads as TGTGCTCTTGGGGAACTTGGCAAATTATCCCTCAAAGTACTGGGGGATACGTACTATAAACTCATCTTT.

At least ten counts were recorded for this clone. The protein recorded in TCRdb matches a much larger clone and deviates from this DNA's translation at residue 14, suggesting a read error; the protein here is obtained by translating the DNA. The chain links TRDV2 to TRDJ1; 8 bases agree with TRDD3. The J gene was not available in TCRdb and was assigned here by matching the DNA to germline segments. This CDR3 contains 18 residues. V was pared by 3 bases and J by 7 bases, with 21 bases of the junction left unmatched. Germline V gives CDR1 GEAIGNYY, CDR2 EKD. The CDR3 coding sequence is TGTGCCTGTGACCCCTTAGGGGAGGCGACTGGGGGCTCCCGTAAACTCATCTTT. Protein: CACDPLGEATGGSRKLIF.

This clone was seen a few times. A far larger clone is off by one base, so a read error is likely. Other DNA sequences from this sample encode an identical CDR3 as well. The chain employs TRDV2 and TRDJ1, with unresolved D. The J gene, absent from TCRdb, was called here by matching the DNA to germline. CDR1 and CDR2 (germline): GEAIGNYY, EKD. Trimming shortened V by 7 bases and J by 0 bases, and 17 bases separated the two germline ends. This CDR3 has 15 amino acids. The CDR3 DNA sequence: TGTGCCTGCGGCAAGGTTAGTTCAGACACCGATAAACTCATCTTT. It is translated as CACGKVSSDTDKLIF.

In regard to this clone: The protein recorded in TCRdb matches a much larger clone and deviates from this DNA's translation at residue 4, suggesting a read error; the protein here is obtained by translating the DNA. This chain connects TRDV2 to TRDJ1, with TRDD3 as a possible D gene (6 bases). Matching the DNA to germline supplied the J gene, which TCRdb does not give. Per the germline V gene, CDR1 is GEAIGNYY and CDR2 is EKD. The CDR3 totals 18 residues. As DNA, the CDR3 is TGTGCCTGTGGCACCCTGGGGATTTCTGTGGGGTACACCGATAAACTCATCTTT. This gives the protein CACGTLGISVGYTDKLIF.

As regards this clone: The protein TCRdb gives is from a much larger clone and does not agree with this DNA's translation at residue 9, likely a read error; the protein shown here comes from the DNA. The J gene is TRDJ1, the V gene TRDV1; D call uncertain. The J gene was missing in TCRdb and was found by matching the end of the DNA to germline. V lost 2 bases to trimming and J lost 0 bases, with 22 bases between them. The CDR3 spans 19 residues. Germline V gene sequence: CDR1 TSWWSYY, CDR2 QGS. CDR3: CALGEDISVIPPYTDKLIF. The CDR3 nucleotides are TGTGCTCTTGGGGAAGATATCTCCGTGATTCCCCCGTACACCGATAAACTCATCTTT.

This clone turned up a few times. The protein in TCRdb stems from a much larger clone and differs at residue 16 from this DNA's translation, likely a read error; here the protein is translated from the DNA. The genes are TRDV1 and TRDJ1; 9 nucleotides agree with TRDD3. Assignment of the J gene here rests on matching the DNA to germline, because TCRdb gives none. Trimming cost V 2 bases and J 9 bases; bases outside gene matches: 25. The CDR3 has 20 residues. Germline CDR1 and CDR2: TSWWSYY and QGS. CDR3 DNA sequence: TGTGCTCTTGGGGAATTTGGGTCCCCCGGCTTTTGGTACTGGGGGAGAGAACTCATCTTT. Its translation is CALGEFGSPGFWYWGRELIF.

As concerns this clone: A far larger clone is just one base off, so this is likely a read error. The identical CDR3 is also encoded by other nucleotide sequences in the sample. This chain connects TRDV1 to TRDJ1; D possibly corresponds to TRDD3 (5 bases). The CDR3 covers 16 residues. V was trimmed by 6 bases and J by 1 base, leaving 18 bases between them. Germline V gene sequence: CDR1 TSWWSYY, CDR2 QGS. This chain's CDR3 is CALGVPGTLFTDKLIF. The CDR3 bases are TGTGCTCTTGGAGTCCCGGGGACCCTCTTCACCGATAAACTCATCTTT.

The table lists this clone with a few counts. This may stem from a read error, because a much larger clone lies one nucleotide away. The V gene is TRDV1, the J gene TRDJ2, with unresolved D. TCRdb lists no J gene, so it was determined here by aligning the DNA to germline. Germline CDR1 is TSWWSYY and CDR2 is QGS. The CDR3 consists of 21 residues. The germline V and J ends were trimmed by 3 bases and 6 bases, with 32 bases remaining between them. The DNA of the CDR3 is TGTGCTCTTGGGGACCTGATCCACGGGGTGTGGAGGTCCCCACCCTCAGCACAACTCTTCTTT. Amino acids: CALGDLIHGVWRSPPSAQLFF.